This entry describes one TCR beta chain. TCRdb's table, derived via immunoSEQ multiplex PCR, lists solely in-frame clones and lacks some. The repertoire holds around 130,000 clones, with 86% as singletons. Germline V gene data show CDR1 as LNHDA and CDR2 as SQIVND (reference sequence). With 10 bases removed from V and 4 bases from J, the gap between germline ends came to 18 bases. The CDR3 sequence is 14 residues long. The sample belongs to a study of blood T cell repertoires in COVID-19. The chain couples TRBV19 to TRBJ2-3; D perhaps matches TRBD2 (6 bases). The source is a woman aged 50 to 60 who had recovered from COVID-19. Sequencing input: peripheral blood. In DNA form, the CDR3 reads TGTGCCACCCAGAAGGTGGAGGGCCCAGATACGCAGTATTTT. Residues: CATQKVEGPDTQYF. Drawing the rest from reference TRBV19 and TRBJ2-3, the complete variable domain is DGGITQSPKYLFRKEGQNVTLSCEQNLNHDAMYWYRQDPGQGLRLIYYSQIVNDFQKGDIAEGYSVSREKKESFPLTVTSAQKNPTAFYLCATQKVEGPDTQYFGPGTRLTVL.